This T cell receptor (beta chain) comes out of a study of OX40 agonist ivuxolimab in advanced cancers. Study-wide context: While on treatment, patients had intravenous ivuxolimab at 0.01 to 10 mg/kg every 2 weeks.

As regards this clone: No antigen is known for it.

Study-wide findings and caveats: Antigens targeted by the expanded peripheral T cells were not determined.

The data were produced by immunoSEQ multiplex PCR, yet TCRdb's version contains in-frame clones alone and is incomplete. This sample yields 7,500 to 9,000 clones, of which about two thirds are seen a single time; approximately 30% belongs to the top ten. This clonotype originated in an adult with an advanced solid tumor such as melanoma, head and neck, liver or kidney cancer. The sample was CD4+ or CD8+ T cells sorted from blood, taken in a trial of the OX40 agonist ivuxolimab.

The CDR3 reads CAWSVLPQGTGELFF. CDR3 nucleotide sequence: TGTGCCTGGAGTGTGCTACCTCAGGGCACCGGGGAGCTGTTTTTT. This chain connects TRBV30 to TRBJ2-2, with a possible D match to TRBD1 (5 bases). The V gene lost 0 bases and the J gene lost 4 bases, with 12 bases spanning the gap. The CDR3 is made up of 15 amino acids. CDR1 is GTSNPN, CDR2 SVGIG, per germline (reference sequence).